The clone carrying this TCR beta chain was detected a few times. Antigen: not known. Oncomine TCR Beta short-read sequencing was applied to DNA from cultured CD4+ T cells. Using the QIAamp micro DNA kit, genomic DNA was extracted from the CD4+ T cells that had been cultured. TCRdb reprocessed the PCR reads via MiXCR and lists one record per CDR3 protein. The top ten hold 9.5% to 15% of the sample, which has 8,500 to 9,500 distinct CDR3 sequences, roughly three fifths seen once. Documented treatment: approximately 9-day PBMC culture with coronavirus spike peptide pools or control peptides (ViraFEST assay). ViraFEST used peptide pools to expand antigen-specific T cells before TCR sequencing. The data are from a study of vaccination and CD4 T cells after COVID-19. Study-wide points: SARS-CoV-2-reactive clonotypes showed a nonsignificant median rise from roughly 21 to 40.

V was cut by 3 bases and J by 7 bases, with 13 bases left in between. CDR1 is DFQATT, CDR2 SNEGSKA, per germline (reference sequence). This CDR3 comprises 14 residues. The receptor was isolated from a human donor with COVID-19. Specimen: cultured CD4+ T cells from blood, collected after SARS-CoV-2 vaccination. The chain carries TRBV20-1 and TRBJ1-6; possibly TRBD1 for D (5 bases). As DNA, the CDR3 is TGCAGTGCTAGGCCGGAATGGGGGAATTCACCCCTCCACTTT. The encoded protein is CSARPEWGNSPLHF.